Below are 17 T cell receptor beta chains sequenced from a single sample in a study of blood T cell repertoires in COVID-19. This table comes from immunoSEQ multiplex PCR, and its TCRdb copy is limited to in-frame clones, with some not included. The table lists over 95,000 clones, 75% to 90% of them singletons, with under 20% in the top ten. Sample: peripheral blood. Receptors originate from a human donor with acute or convalescent COVID-19. The donor label of this sample is uncertain.

The chain joins TRBV7-9 to TRBJ1-1; possible D gene TRBD1, 5 bases. Per the germline V gene, CDR1 is SEHNR and CDR2 is FQNEAQ (reference sequence). The CDR3 length is 16 residues. Trimming took off 2 bases at V and 3 bases at J, with 16 bases between the two ends. CDR3 region: CASSLRRWAGDTEAFF. For the CDR3, the DNA is TGTGCCAGCAGCTTAAGGCGATGGGCGGGGGACACTGAAGCTTTCTTT.

The chain employs TRBV6-6 and TRBJ1-2; TRBD1 is a possible D gene (5 bases). The V end lost 0 bases, the J end lost 2 bases, and 13 bases lay between the germline ends. The CDR3 length is 16 residues. Per germline, CDR1 MNHNY and CDR2 SVGAGI (reference sequence). As DNA, the CDR3 is TGTGCCAGCAGTTACTCGAATCCAGGACACAACTATGGCTACACCTTC. Translated, it gives CASSYSNPGHNYGYTF.

The chain uses TRBV24-1 and TRBJ1-2, with 7 bases that match TRBD1. The CDR3 totals 15 residues. The germline V gene encodes CDR1 KGHDR and CDR2 SFDVKD. Trimming took 8 bases from V and 4 from J; bases not matched to a gene: 12. CDR3 residues: CATIGDSREFYGYTF. As DNA, the CDR3 is TGTGCCACCATTGGGGACAGCCGAGAATTCTATGGCTACACCTTC.

Only a few counts were recorded for this clone. The chain is built from TRBV9 and TRBJ2-5, with 7 bases aligning to TRBD2. The V gene's germline CDR1 is SGDLS and CDR2 YYNGEE. The CDR3 is 13 residues long. With V trimmed by 1 base and J by 9 bases, 6 bases remained unmatched. CDR3 amino acids: CASSVTLRGAQYF. In DNA form, the CDR3 reads TGTGCCAGCAGCGTAACCCTTCGGGGGGCCCAGTACTTC.

This chain joins TRBV6-5 and TRBJ1-6, with D uncertain. V was clipped by 4 bases and J by 6 bases, with 10 bases between them. This CDR3 contains 14 residues. The germline gives CDR1 MNHEY, CDR2 SVGAGI. CDR3 in amino acids: CASSSGGFNSPLHF. DNA of the CDR3: TGTGCCAGCAGTTCAGGCGGGTTTAATTCACCCCTCCACTTT.

CDR3 nucleotide sequence: TGCGCCAGCAGCGTAGGGGGCAATCAGCCCCAGCATTTT. It is translated as CASSVGGNQPQHF. The gene calls are TRBV5-1 and TRBJ1-5; perhaps TRBD1 as D (5 bases). This CDR3 spans 13 amino acids. Between the trimmed V and J ends, which lost 4 bases and 2 bases, there was a span of 7 bases. The V gene's germline CDR1 is SGHRS and CDR2 YFSETQ.

The rearrangement uses TRBV5-1 and TRBJ1-6; TRBD1 aligns across 7 bases. The CDR3 contains 13 residues. V gave up 5 bases and J gave up 7 bases; unmatched junction bases: 3. The germline gives CDR1 SGHRS, CDR2 YFSETQ. The DNA for the CDR3 is TGCGCCAGCAGAGGACAGGCGAATTCACCCCTCCACTTT. Amino acid sequence: CASRGQANSPLHF.

The rearrangement joins TRBV2 to TRBJ2-3; 11 positions agree with TRBD2. The trim removed 2 bases at V and 2 bases at J, leaving 9 bases unmatched. Germline loops: CDR1 SNHLY, CDR2 FYNNEI. The CDR3 loop spans 18 amino acids. The CDR3, as DNA: TGTGCCAGCAGTGAAATGCTGACTAGCGGGGAGTACACAGATACGCAGTATTTT. Translating gives CASSEMLTSGEYTDTQYF.

This chain uses TRBV11-3 with TRBJ2-1; a weak D match, TRBD2 (5 bases). CDR3 length: 15 residues. Germline V CDR1 and CDR2: SGHNT, YENEEA. V was pared by 5 bases and J by 7 bases, with 18 bases between. The CDR3 spells CASSRAGVGRNEQFF. The DNA for the CDR3 is TGTGCCAGCAGCAGGGCGGGCGTTGGTCGGAATGAGCAGTTCTTC. Complete variable domain (other parts from reference TRBV11-3 and TRBJ2-1): EAGVVQSPRYKIIEKKQPVAFWCNPISGHNTLYWYLQNLGQGPELLIRYENEEAVDDSQLPKDRFSAERLKGVDSTLKIQPAELGDSAVYLCASSRAGVGRNEQFFGPGTRLTVL.

About this clone itself: One junction end disagrees with the germline gene, perhaps due to a read error. The CDR3 DNA reads TGTGCCAGCAGTTTAAGCCTAGTCTCCCACGAGCAGTACTTC. Amino acid sequence: CASSLSLVSHEQYF. The gene calls are TRBV28 and TRBJ2-7; D is unresolved. Germline V gene data show CDR1 as MDHEN and CDR2 as SYDVKM. The CDR3 has 14 amino acids.

The chain carries TRBV2 and TRBJ2-1; 13 bases are a match to TRBD2. J gave up 2 bases and V 6 bases, and 7 bases lay outside the gene matches. This CDR3 comprises 17 residues. Per the germline V gene, CDR1 is SNHLY and CDR2 is FYNNEI. CDR3 protein: CASRKRTSGSPYNEQFF. The CDR3 DNA follows: TGTGCCAGCAGGAAACGGACTAGCGGGAGCCCCTACAATGAGCAGTTCTTC.

The chain joins TRBV10-3 to TRBJ2-7; 8 bases match TRBD1. Germline values: CDR1 ENHRY, CDR2 SYGVKD. V dropped 2 bases and J dropped 3; count of bases not matched to a gene: 6. This CDR3 comprises 15 residues. CDR3 in amino acids: CAISEVWTGHYEQYF. The CDR3, as DNA: TGTGCCATCAGTGAGGTCTGGACAGGGCACTACGAGCAGTACTTC.

Only one count was recorded for this clone. CDR3 amino acids: CASSQDSQQNTEAFF. The CDR3 coding sequence is TGTGCCAGCAGCCAAGATTCACAGCAGAACACTGAAGCTTTCTTT. The rearrangement joins TRBV4-2 to TRBJ1-1, with D unresolved. V was trimmed by 0 bases and J by 1 base, leaving 9 bases between them. The CDR3 sequence is 15 residues long. Germline values: CDR1 LGHNA, CDR2 YNFKEQ.

The chain combines TRBV3-1 (or the pseudogene TRBV3-2) with TRBJ1-5; D call uncertain. V was trimmed by 4 bases and J by 7 bases, leaving 11 bases between them. The CDR3 runs 13 residues. Germline V lookup: CDR1 LGHDT, CDR2 YNNKEL (reference sequence). CDR3 sequence: CASSPSRGQPQHF. CDR3 DNA sequence: TGTGCCAGCAGCCCTTCCAGAGGGCAGCCCCAGCATTTT.

V is TRBV28 and J is TRBJ1-1; D remains ambiguous. This CDR3 is 13 amino acids long. Trimming stripped 6 bases from V and 4 bases from J, with 12 bases between. From germline, CDR1 is MDHEN and CDR2 SYDVKM. CDR3 bases: TGTGCCAGCAGACAGAACAGAGCCACTGAAGCTTTCTTT. It codes for CASRQNRATEAFF.

This chain connects TRBV10-3 to TRBJ2-1, with 8 bases matching TRBD2. V was pared by 10 bases and J by 0 bases, with 11 bases of the junction left unmatched. CDR1 and CDR2 (germline): ENHRY, SYGVKD. The CDR3 sequence is 16 residues long. The CDR3 coding sequence is TGTGCCACCGGACTAGCCGAACTAAGCTCCTACAATGAGCAGTTCTTC. It encodes CATGLAELSSYNEQFF.

This clone was seen more than once but under ten times. The chain employs TRBV2 and TRBJ1-1; D is undetermined. V lost 6 bases, J lost 8 bases, and 10 bases lay in between. This CDR3 is 11 amino acids long. Germline V gene lookup returns CDR1 SNHLY and CDR2 FYNNEI. The CDR3 nucleotides read TGTGCCAGCAGGGAGGTAAACGAAGCTTTCTTT. Encoded protein: CASREVNEAFF.